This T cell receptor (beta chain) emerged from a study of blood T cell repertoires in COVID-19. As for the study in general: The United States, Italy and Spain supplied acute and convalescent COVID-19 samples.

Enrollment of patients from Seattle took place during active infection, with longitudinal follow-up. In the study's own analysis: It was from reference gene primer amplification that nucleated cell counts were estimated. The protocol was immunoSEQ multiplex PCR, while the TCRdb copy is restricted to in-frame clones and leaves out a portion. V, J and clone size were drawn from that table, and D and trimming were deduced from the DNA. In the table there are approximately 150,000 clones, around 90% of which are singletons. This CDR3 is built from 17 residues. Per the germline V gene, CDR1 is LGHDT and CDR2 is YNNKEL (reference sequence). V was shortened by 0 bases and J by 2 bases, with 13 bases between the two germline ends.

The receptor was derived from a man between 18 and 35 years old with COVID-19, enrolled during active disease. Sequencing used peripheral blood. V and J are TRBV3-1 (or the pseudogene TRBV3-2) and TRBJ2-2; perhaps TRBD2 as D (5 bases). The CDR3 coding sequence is TGTGCCAGCAGCCAAGATGGGCGACGGGAAAACACCGGGGAGCTGTTTTTT. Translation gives CASSQDGRRENTGELFF.